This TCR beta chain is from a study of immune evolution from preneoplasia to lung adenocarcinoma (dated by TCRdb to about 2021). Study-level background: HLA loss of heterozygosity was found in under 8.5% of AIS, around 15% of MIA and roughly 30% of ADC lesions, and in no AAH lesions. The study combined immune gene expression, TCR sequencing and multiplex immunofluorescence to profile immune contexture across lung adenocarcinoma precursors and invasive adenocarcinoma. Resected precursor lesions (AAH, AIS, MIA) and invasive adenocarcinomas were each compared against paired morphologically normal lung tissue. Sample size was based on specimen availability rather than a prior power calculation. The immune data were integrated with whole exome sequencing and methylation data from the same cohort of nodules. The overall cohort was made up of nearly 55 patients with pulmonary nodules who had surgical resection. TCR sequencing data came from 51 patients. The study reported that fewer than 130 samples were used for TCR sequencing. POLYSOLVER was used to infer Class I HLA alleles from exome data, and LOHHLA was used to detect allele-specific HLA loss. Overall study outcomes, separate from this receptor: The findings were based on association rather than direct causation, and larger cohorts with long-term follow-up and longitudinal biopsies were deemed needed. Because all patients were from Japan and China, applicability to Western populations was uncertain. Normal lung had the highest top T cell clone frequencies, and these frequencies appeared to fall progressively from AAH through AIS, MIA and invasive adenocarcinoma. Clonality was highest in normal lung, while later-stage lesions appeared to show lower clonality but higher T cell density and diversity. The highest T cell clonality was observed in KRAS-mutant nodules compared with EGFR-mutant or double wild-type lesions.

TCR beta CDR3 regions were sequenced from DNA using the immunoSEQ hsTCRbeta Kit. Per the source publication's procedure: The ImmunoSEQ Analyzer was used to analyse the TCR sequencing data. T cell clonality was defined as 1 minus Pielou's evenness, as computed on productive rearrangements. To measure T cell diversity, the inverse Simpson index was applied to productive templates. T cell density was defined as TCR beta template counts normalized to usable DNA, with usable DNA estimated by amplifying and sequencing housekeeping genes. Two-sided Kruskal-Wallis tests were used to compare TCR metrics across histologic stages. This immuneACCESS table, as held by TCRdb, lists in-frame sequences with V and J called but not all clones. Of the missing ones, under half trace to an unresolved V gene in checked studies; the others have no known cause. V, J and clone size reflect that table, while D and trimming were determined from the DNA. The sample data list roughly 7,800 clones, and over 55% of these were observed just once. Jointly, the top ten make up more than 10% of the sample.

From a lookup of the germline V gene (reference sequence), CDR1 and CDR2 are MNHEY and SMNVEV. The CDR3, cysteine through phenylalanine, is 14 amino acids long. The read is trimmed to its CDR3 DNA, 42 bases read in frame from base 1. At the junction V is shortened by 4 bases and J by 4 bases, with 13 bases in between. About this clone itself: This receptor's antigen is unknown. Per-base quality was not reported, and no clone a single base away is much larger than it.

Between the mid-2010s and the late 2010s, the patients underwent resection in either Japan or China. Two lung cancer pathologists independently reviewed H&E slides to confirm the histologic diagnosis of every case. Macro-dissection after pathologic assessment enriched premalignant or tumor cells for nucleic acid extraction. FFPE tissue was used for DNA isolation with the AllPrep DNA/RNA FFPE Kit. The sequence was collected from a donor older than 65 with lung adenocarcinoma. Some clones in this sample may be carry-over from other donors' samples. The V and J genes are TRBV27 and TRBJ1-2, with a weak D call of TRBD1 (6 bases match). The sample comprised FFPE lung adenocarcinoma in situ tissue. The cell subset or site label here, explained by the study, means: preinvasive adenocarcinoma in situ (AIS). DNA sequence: TGTGCCAGCAGTTCTGACAGGTCGGGCTATGGCTACACCTTC. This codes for CASSSDRSGYGYTF.